This T cell receptor beta chain was obtained from a study of blood T cell repertoires in COVID-19. Study summary: PBMCs, B-cell-depleted T cells, or T cells were the source of the cDNA or gDNA that made up the material.

This CDR3 is 16 amino acids long. The trim removed 5 bases at V and 8 bases at J, leaving 12 bases unmatched. Germline values: CDR1 SGHVS, CDR2 FNYEAQ. This clone was found once. Assay used: immunoSEQ multiplex PCR; TCRdb lists only in-frame clones, some missing. Among tens of thousands of clones listed, about nine tenths were seen once. The clonotype originates from a woman in her sixties or seventies with active COVID-19. The genes are TRBV7-6 and TRBJ2-1; TRBD2 agrees at 10 bases. The sample taken for sequencing was peripheral blood. CDR3 residues: CASSPQASGSSDEQFF. CDR3 bases: TGTGCCAGCAGCCCCCAAGCTAGCGGGAGTAGCGATGAGCAGTTCTTC.